Each of the 7 T cell receptor beta chains below was sequenced from the same sample in a study of cytomegalovirus exposure and HLA in healthy donors. Primers included in the PCR were 60 Vbeta and 13 Jbeta primers. Sequencing used immunoSEQ multiplex PCR; TCRdb keeps in-frame clones, though not all of them. The sample includes around 190,000 clones, 81% of them seen just once. Sequencing input: PBMCs. Receptors were obtained from a man between 35 and 55 years old in good health and CMV-seropositive.

The chain couples TRBV7-9 to TRBJ2-2; 9 bases match TRBD2. Trimming took 0 bases from V and 0 from J; bases not matched to a gene: 2. CDR1 and CDR2 (germline): SEHNR, FQNEAQ (reference sequence). This CDR3 comprises 17 residues. CDR3 in DNA: TGTGCCAGCAGCTTAGCGTTAGCGGGGGCGAACACCGGGGAGCTGTTTTTT. Its protein product is CASSLALAGANTGELFF.

The chain couples TRBV5-1 to TRBJ2-7, with 9 bases that match TRBD1. This CDR3 has 13 residues. The germline CDR1 and CDR2 sequences are SGHRS and YFSETQ. Losses at the gene ends were 7 bases for V and 7 bases for J; bases not matched to a gene: 9. CDR3 protein: CASAQGAEGEQYF. The CDR3 coding sequence is TGCGCCAGCGCACAGGGGGCCGAAGGGGAGCAGTACTTC.

The chain employs TRBV18 and TRBJ1-1, with 10 bases aligning to TRBD1. This CDR3 has 19 residues. J gave up 2 bases and V 3 bases, and 15 bases lay outside the gene matches. Germline V gene data show CDR1 as KGHSH and CDR2 as LQKENI. The CDR3 DNA sequence: TGTGCCAGCTCACCCCAACGACCGGGACAGGGGACACCTAACACTGAAGCTTTCTTT. Its protein product is CASSPQRPGQGTPNTEAFF.

This clone was counted a few times. The chain uses TRBV28 and TRBJ2-7; 7 nucleotides agree with TRBD1. The CDR3 is made up of 15 amino acids. V lost 2 bases to trimming and J lost 3 bases; unmatched junction nucleotides: 7. Germline assignment: CDR1 MDHEN and CDR2 SYDVKM. The CDR3 DNA reads TGTGCCAGCAGTTTAGGGCAGGGGGTATTCTACGAGCAGTACTTC. It specifies CASSLGQGVFYEQYF. The complete variable domain, with remaining parts taken from reference TRBV28 and TRBJ2-7, reads DVKVTQSSRYLVKRTGEKVFLECVQDMDHENMFWYRQDPGLGLRLIYFSYDVKMKEKGDIPEGYSVSREKKERFSLILESASTNQTSMYLCASSLGQGVFYEQYFGPGTRLTVT.

This clone was counted once. This chain links TRBV18 with TRBJ1-4, with a tentative D call TRBD1 (5 bases). Germline V gives CDR1 KGHSH, CDR2 LQKENI. The CDR3 spans 15 residues. V was shortened by 5 bases and J by 3 bases, with 13 bases between the two germline ends. CDR3: CASSYRGTPNEKLFF. CDR3 DNA sequence: TGTGCCAGCTCATACCGGGGGACGCCTAATGAAAAACTGTTTTTT.

The rearrangement joins TRBV5-6 to TRBJ2-7, with 7 nucleotides matching TRBD2. Germline CDR1 SGHDT, CDR2 YYEEEE. The V gene end was trimmed by 0 bases and the J gene end by 0 bases; junction bases not matched to a gene: 6. This CDR3 region has 16 residues. The CDR3 nucleotides read TGTGCCAGCAGCTTGGGCTTCCCTAGCGGCTCCTACGAGCAGTACTTC. This sequence encodes CASSLGFPSGSYEQYF.

The chain links TRBV9 to TRBJ2-2, with TRBD2 identical over 8 bases. The CDR3 is made up of 16 amino acids. Germline assignment: CDR1 SGDLS and CDR2 YYNGEE. J was trimmed by 6 bases and V by 0 bases; bases with no gene match: 7. This CDR3 is CASSVGSGRFSGELFF. The DNA of the CDR3 is TGTGCCAGCAGCGTAGGAAGCGGGAGATTTTCCGGGGAGCTGTTTTTT.